These 18 T cell receptor beta chains share one sample of origin, sequenced in a study of blood T cell repertoires in COVID-19. Assay used: immunoSEQ multiplex PCR; TCRdb lists only in-frame clones, some missing. The repertoire holds roughly 100,000 clones, with 88% as singletons. Material for sequencing was peripheral blood. These receptors were taken from a man aged 50 to 60 with COVID-19, enrolled during active disease.

V usage is TRBV4-3 and J usage is TRBJ2-3; 7 bases are shared with TRBD2. Trimming removed 4 bases from V and 3 bases from J; junction bases left unmatched: 4. Germline loops: CDR1 LGHNA, CDR2 YSLEER. The CDR3 runs 14 residues. The CDR3 spells CASSLGLVTDTQYF. DNA for the CDR3: TGCGCCAGCAGCCTTGGACTAGTTACAGATACGCAGTATTTT.

The genes are TRBV6-2 or TRBV6-3 and TRBJ1-3; D is possibly TRBD1 (5 bases). The CDR3 length is 16 residues. Per the germline V gene, CDR1 is MNHEY and CDR2 is SVGEGT. V was pared by 2 bases and J by 0 bases, with 11 bases between. The DNA for the CDR3 is TGTGCCAGCAGTTACCCCACAGGACGCTCTGGAAACACCATATATTTT. Protein: CASSYPTGRSGNTIYF.

CDR3 in DNA: TGCGCCAGCAGCCAATCCCCCCTTTTGAAGGCAGGGGATAATGAAAAACTGTTTTTT. This codes for CASSQSPLLKAGDNEKLFF. The genes are TRBV4-1 and TRBJ1-4; weak D call: TRBD1 (6 bases). V was shortened by 2 bases and J by 4 bases, with 23 bases between the two germline ends. The germline gives CDR1 MGHRA, CDR2 YSYEKL. The CDR3 runs to 19 residues.

The chain employs TRBV2 and TRBJ1-1; D ambiguous. CDR3 length: 13 amino acids. Germline V gene data show CDR1 as SNHLY and CDR2 as FYNNEI. V was shortened by 5 bases and J by 8 bases, with 15 bases between the two germline ends. The DNA of the CDR3 is TGTGCCAGCAGTTTGAGGATCTTAGCGGAAGCTTTCTTT. Translated: CASSLRILAEAFF.

Written as DNA, the CDR3 is TGTGCCAGCAGCCAAGGGACTCAAGGTGGGTCACCCCTCCACTTT. Its protein product is CASSQGTQGGSPLHF. This chain joins TRBV3-1 (or the pseudogene TRBV3-2) and TRBJ1-6, with D unclear. Germline loops: CDR1 LGHDT, CDR2 YNNKEL (reference sequence). The ends were cut back, 1 base at V and 10 bases at J, with 14 bases in the middle. The CDR3 extends over 15 amino acids.

The chain has TRBV30 and TRBJ1-2; possibly TRBD1 for D (6 bases). The CDR3 totals 15 residues. Germline CDR1 reads GTSNPN; CDR2 reads SVGIG (reference sequence). Trimming cost V 8 bases and J 9 bases, with 28 bases left between them. CDR3 sequence reads: CAERSSGHSSGSYTF. Here the CDR3 DNA reads TGTGCCGAAAGATCCTCGGGACACTCCAGTGGGAGCTACACCTTC.

J is TRBJ2-5 and V is TRBV5-1, with D perhaps TRBD2 (5 bases). The ends were cut back, 4 bases at V and 0 bases at J, with 13 bases in the middle. Germline V gene data show CDR1 as SGHRS and CDR2 as YFSETQ. The length of the CDR3 is 15 residues. Here the CDR3 reads CASSRDPPYQETQYF. The CDR3 DNA reads TGCGCCAGCAGCCGGGATCCCCCGTACCAAGAGACCCAGTACTTC.

Only one count was recorded for this clone. The chain uses TRBV7-8 and TRBJ2-3; 10 bases match TRBD2. Germline V gene data show CDR1 as SGHVS and CDR2 as FQNEAQ. With 5 bases clipped from V and 3 bases from J, the junction kept 5 bases outside the gene matches. This CDR3 is built from 15 residues. The CDR3 nucleotides read TGTGCCAGCAGCGCGAGCGGGGGGGGGACAGATACGCAGTATTTT. Amino acid sequence: CASSASGGGTDTQYF.

V is TRBV5-4 and J is TRBJ2-1; D possibly corresponds to TRBD1 (6 bases). The CDR3 covers 15 residues. Trimming removed 0 bases at V and 0 bases at J, with 7 bases between. From germline, CDR1 is SGHNT and CDR2 YYREEE (reference sequence). CDR3 coding DNA: TGTGCCAGCAGCTTGGCAGGGGACTCCTACAATGAGCAGTTCTTC. The encoded protein is CASSLAGDSYNEQFF.

The chain recombines TRBV15 with TRBJ2-1; D might be TRBD2 (7 bases). CDR1 and CDR2 from the germline V gene are LNHNV and YYDKDF (reference sequence). Trimming pared 11 bases from V and 5 bases from J, leaving 19 bases between. The length of the CDR3 is 14 residues. CDR3 amino acids: CAEKGGGIDNEQFF. CDR3 sequence (DNA): TGTGCCGAAAAGGGGGGAGGGATCGACAATGAGCAGTTCTTC.

V gene TRBV5-1 combines with J gene TRBJ2-2, with 9 bases aligning to TRBD2. Germline V gene lookup returns CDR1 SGHRS and CDR2 YFSETQ. Germline trimming cut 4 bases from V and 6 bases from J; bases unmatched to any gene: 10. The CDR3 is made up of 16 amino acids. The CDR3 DNA sequence: TGCGCCAGCAGCCCTAGCGGGGCCACGGGGGCCGGGGAGCTGTTTTTT. It codes for CASSPSGATGAGELFF. Variable domain in full (rest from reference TRBV5-1 and TRBJ2-2): KAGVTQTPRYLIKTRGQQVTLSCSPISGHRSVSWYQQTPGQGLQFLFEYFSETQRNKGNFPGRFSGRQFSNSRSEMNVSTLELGDSALYLCASSPSGATGAGELFFGEGSRLTVL.

This clone has just one count. This rearrangement joins TRBV18 to TRBJ1-1, with D maybe TRBD1 (5 bases). The CDR3 extends over 12 amino acids. V gave up 2 bases and J gave up 6 bases, with 7 bases separating them. Germline CDR1 reads KGHSH; CDR2 reads LQKENI. The CDR3 is CASSPTGSEAFF. In DNA, the CDR3 is TGTGCCAGCTCACCAACAGGATCTGAAGCTTTCTTT.

The chain recombines TRBV4-1 with TRBJ1-3; D is uncertain. Trimming removed 0 bases at V and 0 bases at J, with 6 bases between. The CDR3 runs 15 residues. Germline V lookup: CDR1 MGHRA, CDR2 YSYEKL. The CDR3 reads CASSQDTGSGNTIYF. The DNA of the CDR3 is TGCGCCAGCAGCCAAGATACCGGCTCTGGAAACACCATATATTTT.

The chain has TRBV6-2 or TRBV6-3 and TRBJ1-5; D possibly corresponds to TRBD1 (6 bases). The ends were cut back, 5 bases at V and 1 base at J, with 9 bases in the middle. The CDR3 runs to 14 residues. Germline CDR1 is MNHEY and CDR2 is SVGEGT. The chain's CDR3 is CASSQGWSNQPQHF. DNA of the CDR3: TGTGCCAGCAGTCAGGGGTGGAGCAATCAGCCCCAGCATTTT.

The chain links TRBV20-1 to TRBJ1-5; 8 bases map to TRBD1. Germline CDR1 reads DFQATT; CDR2 reads SNEGSKA (reference sequence). Trimming removed 3 bases from V and 5 bases from J; junction bases left unmatched: 9. This CDR3 comprises 15 residues. The CDR3 sequence is CSASLAGGKYQPQHF. For the CDR3, the DNA is TGCAGTGCTAGTTTGGCAGGGGGCAAGTATCAGCCCCAGCATTTT.

This rearrangement joins TRBV11-2 to TRBJ2-3; 8 bases line up with TRBD2. From germline, CDR1 is SGHAT and CDR2 FQNNGV. The CDR3 is 15 residues long. Germline trimming cut 5 bases from V and 0 bases from J; bases unmatched to any gene: 4. CDR3 residues: CASSPLAVSTDTQYF. The CDR3 DNA is TGTGCCAGCAGCCCACTAGCGGTGAGCACAGATACGCAGTATTTT.

The chain recombines TRBV23-1 with TRBJ1-2, with TRBD1 as a possible D gene (6 bases). TRBV23-1 is known as an ORF, though its function is uncertain. Trimming shortened V by 6 bases and J by 0 bases, and 17 bases separated the two germline ends. CDR3 length equals 16 residues. The CDR3 here is CASRNRQRTANYGYTF. The CDR3 DNA reads TGCGCCAGCAGAAATCGACAGAGGACAGCTAACTATGGCTACACCTTC.

The chain links TRBV9 to TRBJ1-5; weak D call: TRBD1 (5 bases). Germline V gene sequence: CDR1 SGDLS, CDR2 YYNGEE. V was clipped by 0 bases and J by 2 bases, with 9 bases between them. The CDR3 runs 15 residues. The CDR3 DNA is TGTGCCAGCAGCGTAGAGGGGAAAGGCAATCAGCCCCAGCATTTT. Translated, it gives CASSVEGKGNQPQHF.